This T cell receptor (beta chain) appears in the sequencing data of a study of T cell responses to AZD1222 COVID-19 vaccine. Study findings and constraints: White British donors predominated, females outnumbered males, and clonal diversity was possibly underestimated.

V was trimmed by 4 bases and J by 8 bases, leaving 18 bases between them. In germline, CDR1 is SGHKS, CDR2 YYEKEE (reference sequence). The CDR3 totals 14 residues. As concerns this clone: Its target is unknown.

Assay: immunoSEQ multiplex PCR; the TCRdb copy retains only in-frame clones and omits some. In the table there are about 130,000 clones, roughly 90% of which are singletons. The receptor's source is an adult in good health. The chain is built from TRBV5-5 and TRBJ1-2, with TRBD1 as a possible D gene (5 bases). The sample was peripheral blood, taken on day 0 of AZD1222 vaccination. The CDR3 nucleotides are TGTGCCAGCAGCCAGAGTTCAGGGATTCGGGGCTACACCTTC. Encoded protein: CASSQSSGIRGYTF.